The sequence of this T cell receptor (beta chain) was determined in a study of PD-L1 blockade in urothelial cancer. On the study more broadly: T cells were recovered from blood samples at a median of 141,255.

The method was immunoSEQ multiplex PCR; TCRdb's version includes in-frame clones alone and lacks a portion of them. The sample contains about 38,000 clones, 75% to 95% of which appear only once. This CDR3 region has 15 residues. The germline V gene has CDR1 SGDLS and CDR2 YYNGEE. Trimming removed 3 bases from V and 8 bases from J; junction bases left unmatched: 4. The TCR originated in an older man with urothelial cancer. The sample was PBMCs, taken around atezolizumab (anti-PD-L1) treatment. The chain carries TRBV9 and TRBJ2-2; 13 bases fit TRBD2. CDR3 bases: TGTGCCAGCAGCGGGGGACTAGCGGGAATGGGGGAGCTGTTTTTT. Translation: CASSGGLAGMGELFF.